This T cell receptor (beta chain) was identified during a study of T-cell memory formation after mild COVID-19. TCRdb ran MiXCR on the 5' RACE reads and lists one entry per CDR3 protein. The sample records 350,000 to 450,000 distinct CDR3 sequences, roughly 20% being singletons. Whole-study findings and limits: Contracting clones from day 15 to 85 had balanced CD4/CD8; later expanders favoured CD4+.

V dropped 5 bases and J dropped 7 bases, with 17 bases sitting between them. Germline CDR1 is SQVTM and CDR2 is ANQGSEA. This CDR3 contains 14 residues. Points on this clonotype: No antigen is known for it.

The receptor was isolated from an adult woman who had mild COVID-19 (a few samples of this study predate the infection). Cell type and time point are not known. The chain recombines TRBV29-1 with TRBJ1-4; a possible D gene is TRBD1 (5 bases). Sequenced input: PBMCs or a T cell subset sorted from them (not recorded which). Here the CDR3 DNA reads TGCAGCGTTCGAGGGCAGGGATGGGGTGAAAAACTGTTTTTT. Protein: CSVRGQGWGEKLFF.